The source of this T cell receptor (beta chain) is a study of human T cells and chemical hapten exposure. At the level of the study: During the approximately 25-week study period, patients had diphenylcyclopropenone applied to the scalp every week. Study-wide points: Expanded TCRs grouped into significantly more large CDR3 similarity clusters than controls produced.

Library preparation tagged each individual cDNA molecule with a unique molecular identifier. Using its own MiXCR run on the RACE reads, TCRdb lists one record per CDR3 protein. The repertoire consists of around 330,000 distinct CDR3 sequences, with over 5% occurring once and the leading ten covering over 6.5%. The table lists this clonotype with many counts. Its specificity is unknown. As for time point: pre-sensitization, week 0. Treatment in this sample: therapeutic diphenylcyclopropenone sensitization with weekly scalp DPC. Alopecia patients, 18 to 70 years old and DPC-suitable, served as donors. The receptor was isolated from a young woman with alopecia areata. Some clones in this sample may be carry-over from other donors' samples. The input for sequencing was whole blood, taken in connection with sensitization to the hapten diphenylcyclopropenone (DPC).

CDR3 nucleotides: TGTGCCAGCAGTTCCCACATGAACACTGAAGCTTTCTTT. Protein: CASSSHMNTEAFF. The chain combines TRBV7-3 with TRBJ1-1, with D hard to call. The CDR3 spans 13 residues. Per germline, CDR1 SGHTA and CDR2 FQGTGA. V shed 6 bases and J shed 0 bases, with 8 bases lying between them.